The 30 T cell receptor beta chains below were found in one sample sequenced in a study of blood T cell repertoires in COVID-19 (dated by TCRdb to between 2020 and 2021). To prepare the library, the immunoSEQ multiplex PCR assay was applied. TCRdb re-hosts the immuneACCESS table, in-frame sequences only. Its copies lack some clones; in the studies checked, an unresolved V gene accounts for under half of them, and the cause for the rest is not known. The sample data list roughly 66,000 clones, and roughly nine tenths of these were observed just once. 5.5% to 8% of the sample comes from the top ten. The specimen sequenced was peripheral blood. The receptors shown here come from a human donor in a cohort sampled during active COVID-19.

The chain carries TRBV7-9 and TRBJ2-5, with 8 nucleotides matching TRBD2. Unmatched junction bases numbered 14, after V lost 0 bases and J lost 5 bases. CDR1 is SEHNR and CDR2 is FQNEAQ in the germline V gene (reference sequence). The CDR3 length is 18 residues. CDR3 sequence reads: CASSLAPLGRGARETQYF. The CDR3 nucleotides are TGTGCCAGCAGCTTAGCCCCCCTTGGGCGGGGGGCTAGGGAGACCCAGTACTTC.

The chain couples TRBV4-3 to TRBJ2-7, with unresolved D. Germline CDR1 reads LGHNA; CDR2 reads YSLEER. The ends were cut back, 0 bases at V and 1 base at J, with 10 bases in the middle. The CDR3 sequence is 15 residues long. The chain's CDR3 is CASSQEISRSYEQYF. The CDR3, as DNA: TGCGCCAGCAGCCAAGAAATCTCCCGTTCCTACGAGCAGTACTTC.

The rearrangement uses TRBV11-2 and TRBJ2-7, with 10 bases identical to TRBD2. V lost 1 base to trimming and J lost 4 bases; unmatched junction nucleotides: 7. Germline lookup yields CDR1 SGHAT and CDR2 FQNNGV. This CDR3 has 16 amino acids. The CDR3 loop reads CASSLGSGSGGYEQYF. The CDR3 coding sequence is TGTGCCAGCAGCTTAGGGTCGGGTAGCGGGGGGTACGAGCAGTACTTC. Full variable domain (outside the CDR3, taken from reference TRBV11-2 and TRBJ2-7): EAGVAQSPRYKIIEKRQSVAFWCNPISGHATLYWYQQILGQGPKLLIQFQNNGVVDDSQLPKDRFSAERLKGVDSTLKIQPAKLEDSAVYLCASSLGSGSGGYEQYFGPGTRLTVT.

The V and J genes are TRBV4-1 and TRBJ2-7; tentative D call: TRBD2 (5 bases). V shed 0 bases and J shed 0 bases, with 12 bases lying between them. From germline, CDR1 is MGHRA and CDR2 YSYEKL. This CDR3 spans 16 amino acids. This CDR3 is CASSQDVPGISYEQYF. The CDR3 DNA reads TGCGCCAGCAGCCAAGATGTCCCGGGGATCTCCTACGAGCAGTACTTC.

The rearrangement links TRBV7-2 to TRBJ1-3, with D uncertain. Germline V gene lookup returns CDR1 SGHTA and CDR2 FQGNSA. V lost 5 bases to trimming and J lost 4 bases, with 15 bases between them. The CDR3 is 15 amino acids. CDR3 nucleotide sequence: TGTGCCAGCAGCCCCCAGAGGGCCGGGGGAAACACCATATATTTT. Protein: CASSPQRAGGNTIYF.

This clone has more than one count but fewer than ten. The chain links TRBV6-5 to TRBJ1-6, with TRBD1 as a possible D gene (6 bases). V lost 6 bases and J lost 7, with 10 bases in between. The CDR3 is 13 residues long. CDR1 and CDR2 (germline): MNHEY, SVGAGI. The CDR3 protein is CASRRDNNSPLHF. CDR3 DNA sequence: TGTGCCAGCAGAAGGGACAACAATTCACCCCTCCACTTT.

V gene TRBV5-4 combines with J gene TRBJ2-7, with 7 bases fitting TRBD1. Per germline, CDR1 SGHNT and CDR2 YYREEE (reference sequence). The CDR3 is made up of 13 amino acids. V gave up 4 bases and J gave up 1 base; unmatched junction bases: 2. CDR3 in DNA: TGTGCCAGCAGCCTGACAGGGTCCTACGAGCAGTACTTC. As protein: CASSLTGSYEQYF. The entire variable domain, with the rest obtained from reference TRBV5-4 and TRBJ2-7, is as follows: ETGVTQSPTHLIKTRGQQVTLRCSSQSGHNTVSWYQQALGQGPQFIFQYYREEENGRGNFPPRFSGLQFPNYSSELNVNALELDDSALYLCASSLTGSYEQYFGPGTRLTVT.

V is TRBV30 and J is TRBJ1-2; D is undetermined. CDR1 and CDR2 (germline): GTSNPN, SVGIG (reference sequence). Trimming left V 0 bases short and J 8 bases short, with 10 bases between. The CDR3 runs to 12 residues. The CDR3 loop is CAWSVGSQGYTF. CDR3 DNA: TGTGCCTGGAGTGTCGGGTCTCAGGGCTACACCTTC.

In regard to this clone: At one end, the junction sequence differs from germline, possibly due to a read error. CDR3: CASTETSSYNSPLHF. As DNA, the CDR3 is TGTGCCAGCACTGAAACGAGCTCCTATAATTCACCCCTCCACTTT. The chain combines TRBV2 with TRBJ1-6; D is unresolved. Per germline, CDR1 SNHLY and CDR2 FYNNEI. The CDR3 spans 15 residues.

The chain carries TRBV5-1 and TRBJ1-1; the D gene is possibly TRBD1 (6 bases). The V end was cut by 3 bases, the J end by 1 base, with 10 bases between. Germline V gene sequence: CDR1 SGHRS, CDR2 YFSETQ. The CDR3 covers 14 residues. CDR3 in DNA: TGCGCCAGCAGCTCAAAGACAGGGAACACTGAAGCTTTCTTT. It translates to CASSSKTGNTEAFF.

The CDR3 DNA sequence: TGCGCCAGCAGTCCCGCGGTGAACCCCTACGAGCAGTACTTC. Translating it yields CASSPAVNPYEQYF. This chain uses TRBV10-2 with TRBJ2-7, with D hard to call. Germline V lookup: CDR1 WSHSY, CDR2 SAAADI. The CDR3 has 14 amino acids. Trimming left V 5 bases short and J 2 bases short, with 13 bases between.

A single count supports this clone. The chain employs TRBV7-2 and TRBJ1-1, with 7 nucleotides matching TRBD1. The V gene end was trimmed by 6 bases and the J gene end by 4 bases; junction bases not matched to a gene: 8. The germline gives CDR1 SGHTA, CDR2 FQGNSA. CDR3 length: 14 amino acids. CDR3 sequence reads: CASSRDRVITEAFF. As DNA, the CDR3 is TGTGCCAGCAGTCGCGACAGGGTAATCACTGAAGCTTTCTTT. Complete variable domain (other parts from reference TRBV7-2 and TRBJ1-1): GAGVSQSPSNKVTEKGKDVELRCDPISGHTALYWYRQSLGQGLEFLIYFQGNSAPDKSGLPSDRFSAERTGGSVSTLTIQRTQQEDSAVYLCASSRDRVITEAFFGQGTRLTVV.

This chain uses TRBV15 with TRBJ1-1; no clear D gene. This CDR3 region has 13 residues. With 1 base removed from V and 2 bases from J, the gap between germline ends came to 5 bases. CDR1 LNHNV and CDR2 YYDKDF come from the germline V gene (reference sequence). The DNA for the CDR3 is TGTGCCACCAGCAGAGCTTTTAACACTGAAGCTTTCTTT. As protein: CATSRAFNTEAFF.

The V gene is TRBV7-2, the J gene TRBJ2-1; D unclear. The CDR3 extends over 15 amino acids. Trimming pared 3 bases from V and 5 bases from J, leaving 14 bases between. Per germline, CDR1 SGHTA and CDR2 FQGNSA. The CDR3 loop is CASSLESLTHNEQFF. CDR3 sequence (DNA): TGTGCCAGCAGCTTGGAGAGCCTTACCCACAATGAGCAGTTCTTC.

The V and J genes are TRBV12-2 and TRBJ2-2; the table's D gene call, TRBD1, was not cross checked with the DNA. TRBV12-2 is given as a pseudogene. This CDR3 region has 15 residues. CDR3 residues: CASRLVEQGPGELFF. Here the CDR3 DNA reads TGTGCAAGTCGCCTTGTGGAGCAGGGGCCCGGGGAGCTGTTTTTT.

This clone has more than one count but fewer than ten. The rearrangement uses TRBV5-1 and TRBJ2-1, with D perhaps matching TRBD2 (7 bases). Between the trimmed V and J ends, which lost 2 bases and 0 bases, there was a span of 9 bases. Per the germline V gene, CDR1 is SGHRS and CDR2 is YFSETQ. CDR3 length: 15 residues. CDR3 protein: CASSFGGPSYNEQFF. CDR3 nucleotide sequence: TGCGCCAGCAGCTTCGGGGGGCCCTCCTACAATGAGCAGTTCTTC.

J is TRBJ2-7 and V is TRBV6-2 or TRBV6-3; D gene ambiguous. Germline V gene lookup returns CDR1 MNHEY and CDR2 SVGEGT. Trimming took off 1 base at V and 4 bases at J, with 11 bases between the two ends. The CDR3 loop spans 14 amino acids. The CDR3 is CASSYFGGSYEQYF. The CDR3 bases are TGTGCCAGCAGTTACTTTGGCGGTTCGTACGAGCAGTACTTC.

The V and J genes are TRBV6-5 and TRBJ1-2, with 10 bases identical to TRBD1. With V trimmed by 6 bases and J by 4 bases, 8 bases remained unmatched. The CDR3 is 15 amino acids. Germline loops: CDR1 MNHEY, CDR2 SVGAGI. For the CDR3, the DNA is TGTGCCAGCAGATCAGTCGGGGACAGGGGCTATGGCTACACCTTC. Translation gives CASRSVGDRGYGYTF.

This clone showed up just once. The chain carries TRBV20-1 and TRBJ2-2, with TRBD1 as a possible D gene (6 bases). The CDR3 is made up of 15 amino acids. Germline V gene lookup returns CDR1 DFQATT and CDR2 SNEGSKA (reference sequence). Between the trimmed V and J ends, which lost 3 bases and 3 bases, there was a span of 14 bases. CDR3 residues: CSASWGRVDTGELFF. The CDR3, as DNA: TGCAGTGCTAGTTGGGGGCGCGTTGACACCGGGGAGCTGTTTTTT.

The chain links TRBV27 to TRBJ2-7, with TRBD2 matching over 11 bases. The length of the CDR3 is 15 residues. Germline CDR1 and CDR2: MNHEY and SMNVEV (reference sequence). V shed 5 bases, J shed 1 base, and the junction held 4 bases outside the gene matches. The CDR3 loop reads CASSARLAGSYEQYF. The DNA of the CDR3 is TGTGCCAGCAGTGCCAGACTAGCGGGATCCTACGAGCAGTACTTC.

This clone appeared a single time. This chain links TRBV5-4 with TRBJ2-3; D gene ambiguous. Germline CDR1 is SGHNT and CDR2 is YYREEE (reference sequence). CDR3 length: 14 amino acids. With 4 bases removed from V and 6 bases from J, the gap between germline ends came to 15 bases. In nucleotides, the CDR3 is TGTGCCAGCAGCCCGTTTAGAAATTCGGATACGCAGTATTTT. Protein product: CASSPFRNSDTQYF. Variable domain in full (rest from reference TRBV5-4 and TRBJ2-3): ETGVTQSPTHLIKTRGQQVTLRCSSQSGHNTVSWYQQALGQGPQFIFQYYREEENGRGNFPPRFSGLQFPNYSSELNVNALELDDSALYLCASSPFRNSDTQYFGPGTRLTVL.

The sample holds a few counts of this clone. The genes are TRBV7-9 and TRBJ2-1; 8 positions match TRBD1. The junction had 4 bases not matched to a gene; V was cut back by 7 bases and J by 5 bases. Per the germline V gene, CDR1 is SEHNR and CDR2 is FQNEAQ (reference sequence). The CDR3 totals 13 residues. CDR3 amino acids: CASTGQGHNEQFF. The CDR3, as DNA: TGTGCCAGCACCGGACAGGGCCACAATGAGCAGTTCTTC. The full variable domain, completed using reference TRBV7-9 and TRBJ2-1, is DTGVSQNPRHKITKRGQNVTFRCDPISEHNRLYWYRQTLGQGPEFLTYFQNEAQLEKSRLLSDRFSAERPKGSFSTLEIQRTEQGDSAMYLCASTGQGHNEQFFGPGTRLTVL.

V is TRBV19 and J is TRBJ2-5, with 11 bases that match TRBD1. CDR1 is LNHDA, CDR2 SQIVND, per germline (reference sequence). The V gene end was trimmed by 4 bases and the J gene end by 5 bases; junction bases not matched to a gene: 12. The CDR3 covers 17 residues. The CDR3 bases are TGTGCCAGTAGTACCTCCGAAGGACAGGGGGCATGGGAGACCCAGTACTTC. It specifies CASSTSEGQGAWETQYF.

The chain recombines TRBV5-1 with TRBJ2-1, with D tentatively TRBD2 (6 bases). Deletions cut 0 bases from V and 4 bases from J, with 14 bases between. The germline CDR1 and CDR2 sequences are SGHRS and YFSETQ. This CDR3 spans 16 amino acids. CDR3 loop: CASSLVGTLTYNEQFF. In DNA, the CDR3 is TGCGCCAGCAGCTTGGTCGGGACTCTTACTTACAATGAGCAGTTCTTC.

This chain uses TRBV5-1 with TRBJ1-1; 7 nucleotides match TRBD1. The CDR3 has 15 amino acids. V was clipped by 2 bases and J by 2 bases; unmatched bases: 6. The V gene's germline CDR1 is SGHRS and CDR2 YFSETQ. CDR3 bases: TGCGCCAGCAGCTTAACGGACAGGCACAACACTGAAGCTTTCTTT. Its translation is CASSLTDRHNTEAFF.

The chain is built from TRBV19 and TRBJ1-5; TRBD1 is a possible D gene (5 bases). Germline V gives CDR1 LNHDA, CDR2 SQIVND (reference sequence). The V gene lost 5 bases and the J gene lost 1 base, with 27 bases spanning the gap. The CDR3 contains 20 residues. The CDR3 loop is CASSPSLGRAIKGSNQPQHF. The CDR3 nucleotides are TGTGCCAGTAGTCCGAGCCTGGGCAGGGCGATAAAAGGGAGCAATCAGCCCCAGCATTTT.

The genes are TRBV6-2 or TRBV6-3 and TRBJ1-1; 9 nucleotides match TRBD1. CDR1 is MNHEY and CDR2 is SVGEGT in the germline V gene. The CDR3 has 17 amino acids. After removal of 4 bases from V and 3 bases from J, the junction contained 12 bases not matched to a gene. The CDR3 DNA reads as TGTGCCAGCAGTTCTAGGTTCCTTGGGACAGGGTACACTGAAGCTTTCTTT. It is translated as CASSSRFLGTGYTEAFF.

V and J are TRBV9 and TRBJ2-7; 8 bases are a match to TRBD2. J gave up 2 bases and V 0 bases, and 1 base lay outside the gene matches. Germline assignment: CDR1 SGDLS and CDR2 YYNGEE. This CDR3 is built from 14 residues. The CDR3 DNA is TGTGCCAGCAGCGTAGAGACTAGCGCCTACGAGCAGTACTTC. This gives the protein CASSVETSAYEQYF.

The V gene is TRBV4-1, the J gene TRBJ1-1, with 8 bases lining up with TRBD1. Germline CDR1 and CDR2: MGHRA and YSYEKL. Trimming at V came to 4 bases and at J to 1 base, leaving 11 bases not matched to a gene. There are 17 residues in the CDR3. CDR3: CASSPLQGARRNTEAFF. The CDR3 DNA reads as TGCGCCAGCAGCCCGCTCCAGGGGGCTAGGAGGAACACTGAAGCTTTCTTT.

CDR3 loop: CASSSSPGLSGELFF. In DNA form, the CDR3 reads TGTGCCAGCAGTTCCTCTCCGGGACTTTCCGGGGAGCTGTTTTTT. The chain joins TRBV6-4 to TRBJ2-2; tentative D call: TRBD2 (6 bases). Trimming stripped 5 bases from V and 6 bases from J, with 16 bases between. Germline V gene lookup returns CDR1 MRHNA and CDR2 SNTAGT. The CDR3 is 15 amino acids.